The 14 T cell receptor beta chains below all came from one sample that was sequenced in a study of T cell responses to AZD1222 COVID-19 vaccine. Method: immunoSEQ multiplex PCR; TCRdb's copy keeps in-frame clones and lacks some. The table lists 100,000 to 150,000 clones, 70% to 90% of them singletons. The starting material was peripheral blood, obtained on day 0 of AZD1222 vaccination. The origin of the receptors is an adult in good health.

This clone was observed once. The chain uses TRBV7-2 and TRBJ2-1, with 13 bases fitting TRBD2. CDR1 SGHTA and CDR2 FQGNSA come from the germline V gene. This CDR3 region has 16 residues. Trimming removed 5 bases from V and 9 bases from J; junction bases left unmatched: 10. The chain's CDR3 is CASSPPGLAGAGEQFF. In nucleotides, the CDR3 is TGTGCCAGCAGCCCCCCCGGACTAGCGGGGGCCGGTGAGCAGTTCTTC.

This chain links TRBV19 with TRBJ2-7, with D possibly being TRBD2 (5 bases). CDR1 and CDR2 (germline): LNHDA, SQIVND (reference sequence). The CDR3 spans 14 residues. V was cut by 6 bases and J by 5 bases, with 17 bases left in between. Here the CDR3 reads CASSSGFRGNEQYF. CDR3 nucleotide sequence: TGTGCCAGTAGCTCCGGGTTTCGAGGGAACGAGCAGTACTTC. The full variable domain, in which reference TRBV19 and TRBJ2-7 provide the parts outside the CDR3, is DGGITQSPKYLFRKEGQNVTLSCEQNLNHDAMYWYRQDPGQGLRLIYYSQIVNDFQKGDIAEGYSVSREKKESFPLTVTSAQKNPTAFYLCASSSGFRGNEQYFGPGTRLTVT.

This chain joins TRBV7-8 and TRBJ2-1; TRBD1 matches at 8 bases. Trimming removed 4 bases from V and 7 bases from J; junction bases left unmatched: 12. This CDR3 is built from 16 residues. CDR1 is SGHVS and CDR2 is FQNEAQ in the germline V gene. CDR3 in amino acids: CASSSPGTGAINEQFF. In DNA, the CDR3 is TGTGCCAGCAGCTCCCCCGGGACAGGAGCGATAAATGAGCAGTTCTTC.

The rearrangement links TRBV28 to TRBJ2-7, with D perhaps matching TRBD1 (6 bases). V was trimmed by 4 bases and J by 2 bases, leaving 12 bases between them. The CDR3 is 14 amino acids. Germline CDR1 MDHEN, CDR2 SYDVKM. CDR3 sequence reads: CASSSPTGPYEQYF. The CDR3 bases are TGTGCCAGCAGTTCCCCGACAGGCCCCTACGAGCAGTACTTC.

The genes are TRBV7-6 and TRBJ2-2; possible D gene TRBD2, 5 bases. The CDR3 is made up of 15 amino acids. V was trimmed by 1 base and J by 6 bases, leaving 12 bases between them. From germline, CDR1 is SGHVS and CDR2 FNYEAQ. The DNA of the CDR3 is TGTGCCAGCAGCTTAGGCTCGGGATGGTCCGGGGAGCTGTTTTTT. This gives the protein CASSLGSGWSGELFF.

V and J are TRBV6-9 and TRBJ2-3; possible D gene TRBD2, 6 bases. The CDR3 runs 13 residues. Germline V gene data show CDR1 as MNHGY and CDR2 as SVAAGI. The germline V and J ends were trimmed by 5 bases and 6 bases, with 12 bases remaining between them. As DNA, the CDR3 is TGTGCCAGCAGTCCCCAGCGGGTGGATACGCAGTATTTT. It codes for CASSPQRVDTQYF.

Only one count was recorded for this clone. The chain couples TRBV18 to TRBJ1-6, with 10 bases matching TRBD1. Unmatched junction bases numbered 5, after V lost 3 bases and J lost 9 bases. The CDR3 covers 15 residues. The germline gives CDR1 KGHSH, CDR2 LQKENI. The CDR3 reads CASSPRTGGGSPLHF. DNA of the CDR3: TGTGCCAGCTCACCTAGGACAGGGGGAGGTTCACCCCTCCACTTT.

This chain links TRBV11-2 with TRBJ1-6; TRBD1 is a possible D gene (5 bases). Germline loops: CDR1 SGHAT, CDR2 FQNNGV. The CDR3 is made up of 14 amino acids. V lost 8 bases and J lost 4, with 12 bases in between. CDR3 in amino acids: CASRQRGYNSPLHF. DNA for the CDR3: TGTGCCAGCCGCCAGCGGGGGTATAATTCACCCCTCCACTTT. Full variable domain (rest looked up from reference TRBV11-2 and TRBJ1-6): EAGVAQSPRYKIIEKRQSVAFWCNPISGHATLYWYQQILGQGPKLLIQFQNNGVVDDSQLPKDRFSAERLKGVDSTLKIQPAKLEDSAVYLCASRQRGYNSPLHFGNGTRLTVT.

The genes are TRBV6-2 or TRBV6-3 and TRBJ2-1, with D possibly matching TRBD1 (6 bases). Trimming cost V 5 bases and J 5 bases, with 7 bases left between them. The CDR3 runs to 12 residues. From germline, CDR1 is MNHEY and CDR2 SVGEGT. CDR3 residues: CASSRTDNEQFF. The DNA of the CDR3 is TGTGCCAGCAGTCGGACAGACAATGAGCAGTTCTTC.

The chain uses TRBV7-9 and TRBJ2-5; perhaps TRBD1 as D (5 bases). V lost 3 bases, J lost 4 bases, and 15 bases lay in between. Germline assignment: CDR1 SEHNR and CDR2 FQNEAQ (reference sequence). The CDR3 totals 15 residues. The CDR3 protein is CASSFFRAQGETQYF. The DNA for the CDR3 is TGTGCCAGCAGCTTTTTCCGGGCTCAGGGAGAGACCCAGTACTTC.

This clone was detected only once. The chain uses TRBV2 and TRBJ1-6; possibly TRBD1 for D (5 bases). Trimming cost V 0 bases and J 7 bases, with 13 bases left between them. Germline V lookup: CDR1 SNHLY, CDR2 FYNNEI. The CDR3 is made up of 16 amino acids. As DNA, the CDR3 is TGTGCCAGCAGTGAAGCGGTAGGGGCCCTGAATTCACCCCTCCACTTT. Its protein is CASSEAVGALNSPLHF.

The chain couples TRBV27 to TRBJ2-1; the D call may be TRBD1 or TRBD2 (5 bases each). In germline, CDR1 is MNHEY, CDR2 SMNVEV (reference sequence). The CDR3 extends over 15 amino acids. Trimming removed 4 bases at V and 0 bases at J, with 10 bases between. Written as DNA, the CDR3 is TGTGCCAGCAGTTGGGGACCGAGCTCCTACAATGAGCAGTTCTTC. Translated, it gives CASSWGPSSYNEQFF.

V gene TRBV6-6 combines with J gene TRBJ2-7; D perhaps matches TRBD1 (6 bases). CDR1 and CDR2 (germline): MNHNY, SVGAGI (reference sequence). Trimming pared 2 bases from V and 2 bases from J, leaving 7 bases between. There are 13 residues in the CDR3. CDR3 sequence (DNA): TGTGCCAGCAGTTACCGGGACACCTACGAGCAGTACTTC. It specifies CASSYRDTYEQYF.

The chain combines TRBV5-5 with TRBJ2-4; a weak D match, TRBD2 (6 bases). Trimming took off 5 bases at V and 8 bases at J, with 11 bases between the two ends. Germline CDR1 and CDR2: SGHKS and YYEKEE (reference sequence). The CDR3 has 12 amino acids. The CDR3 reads CASSQIADIQYF. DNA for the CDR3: TGTGCCAGCAGTCAGATAGCGGACATTCAGTACTTC.